The present TCR beta chain was sequenced within a study of blood T cell repertoires in COVID-19. The overall study: Samples taken during acute and convalescent COVID-19 were collected in the United States, Italy and Spain. PBMCs, B-cell-depleted T cells, or T cells were the source of the cDNA or gDNA that made up the material.

As originally analysed: Amplification of reference gene primers provided the estimated nucleated cell counts. Here immunoSEQ multiplex PCR was the method, and the copy in TCRdb shows in-frame clones only, minus some. Clone size and V and J calls were adopted from that table, with D and trimming inferred from the DNA. The sample consists of about 110,000 clones, 65% to 85% of them appearing once. V dropped 5 bases and J dropped 7; count of bases not matched to a gene: 10. This CDR3 has 15 amino acids. In germline, CDR1 is SNHLY, CDR2 FYNNEI. The clonotype was recovered from a woman in her seventies with acute or convalescent COVID-19. Sequencing was carried out using peripheral blood. The rearrangement joins TRBV2 to TRBJ1-4; 7 bases agree with TRBD1. The CDR3 region is CASSTTGGGSEKLFF. CDR3 DNA sequence: TGTGCCAGCAGTACCACCGGAGGGGGCAGTGAAAAACTGTTTTTT.